This T cell receptor beta chain was observed in a study of shared clonotypes between healthy human individuals (dated by TCRdb to about 2020). With respect to the entire study: The cohort included a few men and a couple of women between 18 and 49 years of age. Per donor, leukapheresis produced somewhere between about 0.85 and 8.9 billion PBMCs. To estimate repertoire size and how much clonotype sharing occurs between individuals, the study deeply sequenced the blood TCR repertoires of roughly 5 healthy adults. For each donor, CD4 naive and CD4 memory were each run on three plates, CD8 naive on two plates, and CD8 memory on one plate. Libraries were prepared and TCR repertoires were sequenced by different laboratories using diverse techniques, in order to increase sequencing depth and limit assay-specific biases.

Study-level results and caveats: Estimated clonotype richness was generally larger for naive than for memory subsets. Pairwise subsampling led to the expectation that sequencing depth would affect the degree of clonotype sharing among donors. Incomplete sequencing was indicated by rarefaction of sorted-subset datasets, despite the large sequencing depth. Sampling was limited to blood, and TCR repertoires in tissue likely differ from TCR repertoires in blood. About 4.5% of naive CD4, 3.5% of naive CD8, approximately 2.2% of memory CD4, and roughly 0.4% of memory CD8 clonotypes were shared across several donors. Compared with non-shared clonotypes, clonotypes shared by all four sorted-subset donors had higher generation probabilities. The genetic and exposure-history diversity represented was limited by the small number of donors.

Donors were healthy HIV-negative adults with no recently reported acute infections or vaccinations. Every donor was a Caucasian adult living in Nashville, Tennessee, USA. CD4+ T cells were enriched by magnetic negative selection; naive cells were then positively selected on CD45RA, and the negative fraction formed the memory subset. Blood was obtained by leukapheresis, after which PBMCs were separated by Ficoll-Histopaque density gradient centrifugation and cryopreserved in liquid nitrogen vapor phase. Analytical flow cytometry was used to check the purity and quantity of every magnetically sorted T cell population. Each sorted fraction had its genomic DNA isolated and then quantified by UV absorbance on a Nanodrop 2000c. Using the deep immunoSEQ assay, multiplex PCR amplified TCR CDR3 regions from genomic DNA. Extracted genomic DNA from each cell subset was distributed evenly across all wells of several immunoSEQ 96-well plates, and each plate was treated as a replicate. For sorted subsets, about 200 ng genomic DNA, equal to some 28,000 T cell genomes, was loaded into each replicate PCR. The purified libraries were quantified using a Qubit 3.0 fluorometer, sized with a Bioanalyzer 2100, and then quantified again using the KAPA Library Quantification kit. Each immunoSEQ 96-well plate was sequenced on its own single-read 150-cycle Illumina NextSeq 550 flow cell. Per the authors' processing: Because only junctional sequences without quality scores were contained in the immunoSEQ output, filtering matching that applied to full-length reads could not be performed. To assign V/J genes and CDR3, sequences were annotated using PyIR, a Python wrapper for IgBLAST v1.9, with IMGT germline references. Reads with weak V/J assignments (E-value above 1e-6), missing CDR3, stop codons, out-of-frame junctions, or ambiguous translated residues were removed. V3J clonotypes were defined by identical inferred V gene, J gene, and CDR3 amino acid sequence. Percentage overlap between repertoires was computed as shared unique clonotypes divided by the size of the smaller repertoire. Repertoire richness was assessed with RTK rarefaction, the Chao1 estimator, and Recon v2.1 estimates of unobserved clonotypes. For all TCRbeta clonotypes obtained by the gDNA method from a handful of donors, generation probabilities were computed with OLGA. Entries here come from immuneACCESS through TCRdb and include only in-frame sequences with V and J called. Some clones fail to appear in such tables; in the studies checked, an unresolved V gene covers under half of the shortfall, and the cause of the remainder is unknown. V, J and clone size were drawn from that table, and D and trimming were deduced from the DNA. The sample has about 1.1 million clones on record, about 72% of them singletons. The ten largest clones add up to 0.89% of the sample.

A remark on this clone: Its antigen remains undetermined. No much larger clone is present one base from it, and per-base qualities are unavailable.

From its cysteine to its phenylalanine, the CDR3 spans 15 amino acids. Just the 45-base CDR3 DNA is kept, in frame starting at base 1. Sequences LNHNV (CDR1) and YYDKDF (CDR2) are obtained from the germline V gene (reference sequence). After removal of 1 base from V and 5 bases from J, the junction retains 2 bases not matched to a gene. The receptor chain draws on TRBV15 and TRBJ1-5; TRBD1 lines up with 10 middle nucleotides. This sequence originates from a man aged 18 to 30 in good health. Some clones in this sample may be carry-over from other donors' samples. The sequenced sample was memory CD4+ T cells from PBMCs. This specimen's cell subset or site label, interpreted: CD45RA-negative fraction. The CDR3 in this case is CATSRGGTGDQPQHF. Read as DNA, the sequence is TGTGCCACCAGCAGAGGGGGGACAGGGGATCAGCCCCAGCATTTT.